The 22 T cell receptor beta chains given below trace back to one sample, sequenced in a study of glioma-infiltrating T cells after dendritic cell vaccination. Produced via immunoSEQ multiplex PCR; TCRdb's table is partial and in-frame only. The data contain under 100,000 clones, around 90% of them singletons. The sample was blood, taken before dendritic cell vaccination. Receptor source: a human donor with glioblastoma.

V gene TRBV6-1 combines with J gene TRBJ1-2, with D hard to call. The CDR3 runs 14 residues. Germline V gene lookup returns CDR1 MNHNS and CDR2 SASEGT. Deletions cut 3 bases from V and 5 bases from J, with 13 bases between. The CDR3 DNA is TGTGCCAGCAGTGAGATTAGCGGACCATATGGCTACACCTTC. This sequence encodes CASSEISGPYGYTF.

V is TRBV5-1 and J is TRBJ1-2; weak D call: TRBD1 (6 bases). The CDR3 length is 14 residues. Germline V gives CDR1 SGHRS, CDR2 YFSETQ. The V gene lost 4 bases and the J gene lost 7 bases, with 17 bases spanning the gap. CDR3 protein: CASSPFPGASGYTF. The CDR3 nucleotides read TGCGCCAGCAGCCCCTTCCCAGGGGCGAGTGGCTACACCTTC.

The rearrangement uses TRBV7-8 and TRBJ1-5, with a possible D match to TRBD1 (5 bases). Trimming removed 1 base at V and 2 bases at J, with 12 bases between. The CDR3 extends over 16 amino acids. The germline V gene encodes CDR1 SGHVS and CDR2 FQNEAQ. Written as DNA, the CDR3 is TGTGCCAGCAGCTTAGGCGGGACCCCAGGCAATCAGCCCCAGCATTTT. This translates into CASSLGGTPGNQPQHF.

Notes on this clone: The same CDR3 is also encoded by other DNA sequences in this sample. This chain joins TRBV6-5 and TRBJ1-5; 10 bases map to TRBD1. Germline CDR1 reads MNHEY; CDR2 reads SVGAGI. The CDR3 totals 14 residues. After removal of 6 bases from V and 1 base from J, the junction contained 0 bases not matched to a gene. This chain's CDR3 is CASRGQGSNQPQHF. CDR3 nucleotide sequence: TGTGCCAGCAGGGGACAGGGGAGCAATCAGCCCCAGCATTTT.

The rearrangement joins TRBV5-1 to TRBJ2-3; 7 bases match TRBD1. The CDR3 extends over 15 amino acids. The trim removed 4 bases at V and 5 bases at J, leaving 10 bases unmatched. Looked up from germline, CDR1 is SGHRS and CDR2 is YFSETQ. The CDR3 region has the DNA TGCGCCAGCAGCCGGGAAGGGGGCTCCATAGATACGCAGTATTTT. Translation gives CASSREGGSIDTQYF. Variable domain in full (rest from reference TRBV5-1 and TRBJ2-3): KAGVTQTPRYLIKTRGQQVTLSCSPISGHRSVSWYQQTPGQGLQFLFEYFSETQRNKGNFPGRFSGRQFSNSRSEMNVSTLELGDSALYLCASSREGGSIDTQYFGPGTRLTVL.

This clone has only one observation. The rearrangement joins TRBV6-1 to TRBJ2-5; 7 bases map to TRBD1. CDR3 length: 13 residues. Germline CDR1 reads MNHNS; CDR2 reads SASEGT. Trimming took 6 bases from V and 5 from J; bases not matched to a gene: 6. This CDR3 reads CASRVTGLETQYF. In nucleotides, the CDR3 is TGTGCCAGCAGGGTGACAGGGCTGGAGACCCAGTACTTC.

The chain combines TRBV7-6 with TRBJ2-4; TRBD2 matches 13 bases. V gave up 5 bases and J gave up 0 bases; unmatched junction bases: 7. This CDR3 region has 18 residues. The germline gives CDR1 SGHVS, CDR2 FNYEAQ. CDR3 protein: CASSRGTSGILAKNIQYF. In DNA form, the CDR3 reads TGTGCCAGCAGCCGAGGGACTAGCGGGATTCTAGCCAAAAACATTCAGTACTTC.

Here the CDR3 DNA reads TGTGCCAGCAGCTCAAAAGACAGGGGTTTCGAGCAGTACTTC. It yields the protein CASSSKDRGFEQYF. The gene calls are TRBV5-4 and TRBJ2-7; 8 positions agree with TRBD1. The CDR3 has 14 residues. Trimming at V came to 3 bases and at J to 6 bases, leaving 8 bases not matched to a gene. CDR1 and CDR2 from the germline V gene are SGHNT and YYREEE (reference sequence).

The chain combines TRBV28 with TRBJ2-7; possible D gene TRBD2, 5 bases. Germline CDR1 reads MDHEN; CDR2 reads SYDVKM. V shed 4 bases and J shed 2 bases, with 12 bases lying between them. This CDR3 spans 14 amino acids. For the CDR3, the DNA is TGTGCCAGCAGTTCAATGCCCGGGGCCTACGAGCAGTACTTC. Its protein product is CASSSMPGAYEQYF.

The V gene is TRBV9, the J gene TRBJ2-1, with D perhaps matching TRBD2 (6 bases). V was clipped by 0 bases and J by 6 bases, with 10 bases between them. Germline V lookup: CDR1 SGDLS, CDR2 YYNGEE. The CDR3 runs 14 residues. CDR3 region: CASSVVQGGNEQFF. For the CDR3, the DNA is TGTGCCAGCAGCGTAGTGCAGGGAGGCAATGAGCAGTTCTTC.

The chain employs TRBV10-3 and TRBJ2-7; 9 nucleotides line up with TRBD1. V was pared by 3 bases and J by 7 bases, with 7 bases of the junction left unmatched. The CDR3 covers 14 residues. Germline V gives CDR1 ENHRY, CDR2 SYGVKD. CDR3 coding DNA: TGTGCCATCAGTGAAGACAGGGGGTCGGGGGAGCAGTACTTC. Its translation is CAISEDRGSGEQYF.

The rearrangement joins TRBV5-1 to TRBJ2-1; 7 nucleotides agree with TRBD2. The germline CDR1 and CDR2 sequences are SGHRS and YFSETQ. V gave up 4 bases and J gave up 0 bases; unmatched junction bases: 4. The CDR3 covers 15 residues. CDR3 DNA sequence: TGCGCCAGCAGCATAGCGGGTAACTCCTACAATGAGCAGTTCTTC. Translation: CASSIAGNSYNEQFF.

This sequence joins TRBV6-5 and TRBJ2-1; 10 bases map to TRBD2. CDR1 is MNHEY, CDR2 SVGAGI, per germline. The CDR3 is 16 residues long. The ends lost 4 bases at V and 6 bases at J; junction bases unmatched: 9. The CDR3 DNA is TGTGCCAGCAGTTCCTATAGCGGGAGGTCTCCCAATGAGCAGTTCTTC. It encodes CASSSYSGRSPNEQFF.

The rearrangement links TRBV6-1 to TRBJ1-1, with D unclear. In germline, CDR1 is MNHNS, CDR2 SASEGT. V was cut by 8 bases and J by 0 bases, with 13 bases left in between. This CDR3 is 14 amino acids long. The CDR3 is CASRRDQVNTEAFF. The DNA for the CDR3 is TGTGCCAGCCGAAGAGACCAGGTGAACACTGAAGCTTTCTTT.

The chain is built from TRBV27 and TRBJ1-3, with D possibly TRBD1 on 5 matching bases. This CDR3 is 15 amino acids long. Per germline, CDR1 MNHEY and CDR2 SMNVEV (reference sequence). V lost 6 bases, J lost 4 bases, and 16 bases lay in between. The CDR3 sequence: CASRRSGAVGNTIYF. DNA of the CDR3: TGTGCCAGCAGAAGAAGCGGGGCTGTAGGAAACACCATATATTTT.

The J gene is TRBJ2-1, the V gene TRBV28; possibly TRBD2 for D (6 bases). Germline V gene lookup returns CDR1 MDHEN and CDR2 SYDVKM. The V end was cut by 7 bases, the J end by 0 bases, with 16 bases between. The CDR3 extends over 16 amino acids. The CDR3 spells CASTHGGERSYNEQFF. CDR3 DNA: TGTGCCAGCACCCACGGAGGGGAGCGCTCCTACAATGAGCAGTTCTTC.

This chain links TRBV6-1 with TRBJ2-5, with 10 bases matching TRBD2. Unmatched junction bases numbered 0, after V lost 2 bases and J lost 0 bases. CDR3 length equals 15 residues. CDR1 MNHNS and CDR2 SASEGT come from the germline V gene. The CDR3 DNA follows: TGTGCCAGCAGTGAACTAGCGGGGGACCAAGAGACCCAGTACTTC. It codes for CASSELAGDQETQYF.

The chain is built from TRBV2 and TRBJ2-2; 8 bases fit TRBD2. The V gene's germline CDR1 is SNHLY and CDR2 FYNNEI. The junction had 6 bases not matched to a gene; V was cut back by 9 bases and J by 3 bases. The CDR3 runs to 14 residues. In DNA form, the CDR3 reads TGTGCCAGAGGAGCGGGAGCCGACACCGGGGAGCTGTTTTTT. Translating it yields CARGAGADTGELFF.

The V and J genes are TRBV14 and TRBJ2-3; 8 positions agree with TRBD2. The ends lost 5 bases at V and 4 bases at J; junction bases unmatched: 11. The CDR3 is made up of 16 amino acids. CDR1 is SGHDN, CDR2 FVKESK, per germline. Here the CDR3 reads CASSSFSGAGADTQYF. The CDR3 bases are TGTGCCAGCAGCTCCTTTAGCGGGGCGGGGGCAGATACGCAGTATTTT.

The gene calls are TRBV6-5 and TRBJ1-1; 8 positions agree with TRBD1. Germline V gene data show CDR1 as MNHEY and CDR2 as SVGAGI. J gave up 4 bases and V 6 bases, and 7 bases lay outside the gene matches. The CDR3 covers 14 residues. The CDR3 here is CASRSTGVGTEAFF. CDR3 bases: TGTGCCAGCAGGTCGACAGGGGTCGGCACTGAAGCTTTCTTT.

The rearrangement joins TRBV25-1 to TRBJ2-1; D is possibly TRBD1 (6 bases). The V end was cut by 7 bases, the J end by 4 bases, with 11 bases between. The CDR3 sequence is 13 residues long. In germline, CDR1 is MGHDK, CDR2 SYGVNS. For the CDR3, the DNA is TGTGCCAGCATCCGTACAGGGTACAATGAGCAGTTCTTC. Protein product: CASIRTGYNEQFF.

V and J are TRBV30 and TRBJ2-4, with TRBD2 matching over 7 bases. Germline trimming cut 1 base from V and 3 bases from J; bases unmatched to any gene: 3. The CDR3 loop spans 14 amino acids. Germline CDR1 reads GTSNPN; CDR2 reads SVGIG (reference sequence). The CDR3 is CAWSDTGGKNIQYF. CDR3 nucleotide sequence: TGTGCCTGGAGTGATACGGGGGGCAAAAACATTCAGTACTTC.